These 15 T cell receptor beta chains share one sample of origin, sequenced in a study of PD-L1 blockade in urothelial cancer. Measured with immunoSEQ multiplex PCR; TCRdb has only the in-frame clones, and not every one. The sample holds about 35,000 clones, 35% to 40% seen once. This specimen was tumor tissue, taken before atezolizumab (anti-PD-L1) treatment. Every receptor here comes from a man in his 60s with urothelial cancer.

This chain connects TRBV29-1 to TRBJ1-2; no clear D. The V gene's germline CDR1 is SQVTM and CDR2 ANQGSEA. CDR3 size: 13 residues. V was clipped by 6 bases and J by 4 bases, with 15 bases between them. CDR3 loop: CSVEQNLGYGYTF. The CDR3 region has the DNA TGCAGCGTCGAACAGAACCTTGGCTATGGCTACACCTTC.

The chain uses TRBV10-2 and TRBJ2-7, with D possibly matching TRBD2 (6 bases). V dropped 7 bases and J dropped 0 bases, with 10 bases sitting between them. Per germline, CDR1 WSHSY and CDR2 SAAADI. CDR3 length: 13 amino acids. CDR3 amino acids: CASTAGSSYEQYF. CDR3 bases: TGCGCCAGCACCGCGGGGTCCTCCTACGAGCAGTACTTC.

This clone was counted between two and nine times. This chain links TRBV6-8 with TRBJ2-7; possibly TRBD2 for D (6 bases). This CDR3 contains 12 residues. The germline gives CDR1 MNHGY, CDR2 SAAAGT. Trimming stripped 7 bases from V and 4 bases from J, with 11 bases between. For the CDR3, the DNA is TGTGCCAGCATGGGACTGAATTACGAGCAGTACTTC. This translates into CASMGLNYEQYF.

This clone has a count of ten or more. The V and J genes are TRBV6-8 and TRBJ1-5; possible D gene TRBD1, 5 bases. CDR1 and CDR2 from the germline V gene are MNHGY and SAAAGT. The CDR3 totals 15 residues. V was trimmed by 5 bases and J by 3 bases, leaving 14 bases between them. The CDR3 here is CASSPSGGVNQPQHF. The CDR3 nucleotides read TGTGCCAGCAGTCCCAGCGGGGGAGTCAATCAGCCCCAGCATTTT.

The chain joins TRBV27 to TRBJ2-1, with D possibly matching TRBD2 (6 bases). The CDR3 runs to 20 residues. The ends were cut back, 7 bases at V and 8 bases at J, with 36 bases in the middle. CDR1 is MNHEY, CDR2 SMNVEV, per germline (reference sequence). The CDR3 nucleotides are TGTGCCAGCACCAAAAAACCGGGACTCCATCTACAACGCCCGGGCGATGAGCAGTTCTTC. Translating gives CASTKKPGLHLQRPGDEQFF.

This clone has just a few counts. The chain uses TRBV9 and TRBJ2-7; D not resolved. The CDR3 sequence is 14 residues long. The V gene's germline CDR1 is SGDLS and CDR2 YYNGEE. V lost 2 bases, J lost 1 base, and 10 bases lay in between. The CDR3 nucleotides are TGTGCCAGCAGCGTGTCCGTGAGGTCCTACGAGCAGTACTTC. Translation gives CASSVSVRSYEQYF.

This clone was picked up a small number of times. The chain has TRBV7-6 and TRBJ1-5, with a weak D call TRBD1 (6 bases). The CDR3 loop spans 14 amino acids. Trimming pared 1 base from V and 2 bases from J, leaving 6 bases between. Germline V gene sequence: CDR1 SGHVS, CDR2 FNYEAQ. The CDR3 region has the DNA TGTGCCAGCAGCTTAGGACAGGGCAATCAGCCCCAGCATTTT. Its protein product is CASSLGQGNQPQHF.

This clone was counted only a few times. V usage is TRBV6-8 and J usage is TRBJ2-3; 10 bases fit TRBD1. The CDR3 has 14 residues. Germline values: CDR1 MNHGY, CDR2 SAAAGT. The ends lost 6 bases at V and 4 bases at J; junction bases unmatched: 4. The CDR3 here is CASRMTGGPDTQYF. CDR3 DNA: TGTGCCAGCAGAATGACAGGGGGCCCAGATACGCAGTATTTT.

By sample fraction, this clone is medium-sized (0.01 to 0.1%). V gene TRBV29-1 combines with J gene TRBJ1-1; no clear D. CDR1 is SQVTM, CDR2 ANQGSEA, per germline. The CDR3 is made up of 13 amino acids. The ends were cut back, 3 bases at V and 2 bases at J, with 10 bases in the middle. CDR3 DNA sequence: TGCAGCGTTGACAAGGGCATTAACACTGAAGCTTTCTTT. It is translated as CSVDKGINTEAFF.

This clone was seen a handful of times. V is TRBV6-8 and J is TRBJ1-2, with D possibly TRBD1 on 6 matching bases. V was trimmed by 0 bases and J by 8 bases, leaving 16 bases between them. Germline CDR1 MNHGY, CDR2 SAAAGT. There are 15 residues in the CDR3. DNA of the CDR3: TGTGCCAGCAGTTACTCAATATCAACAGGGAAAGGCTACACCTTC. Amino acid sequence: CASSYSISTGKGYTF.

The chain combines TRBV30 with TRBJ1-5; D unclear. This CDR3 has 15 amino acids. V was clipped by 0 bases and J by 1 base, with 10 bases between them. Germline V gene lookup returns CDR1 GTSNPN and CDR2 SVGIG (reference sequence). The CDR3 sequence is CAWSVAGESNQPQHF. DNA for the CDR3: TGTGCCTGGAGTGTTGCCGGGGAGAGCAATCAGCCCCAGCATTTT.

Only a few counts were recorded for this clone. The gene calls are TRBV6-8 and TRBJ1-3; D call uncertain. CDR1 and CDR2 (germline): MNHGY, SAAAGT. Trimming took off 8 bases at V and 0 bases at J, with 11 bases between the two ends. CDR3 length: 14 amino acids. The DNA for the CDR3 is TGTGCCAGCCAGGTGGAGGCCTCTGGAAACACCATATATTTT. Translation gives CASQVEASGNTIYF.

The genes are TRBV18 and TRBJ1-1; 7 positions agree with TRBD1. V dropped 5 bases and J dropped 7; count of bases not matched to a gene: 4. This CDR3 has 12 amino acids. CDR1 is KGHSH and CDR2 is LQKENI in the germline V gene. In nucleotides, the CDR3 is TGTGCCAGCTCATCAGGGGGTCTTGAAGCTTTCTTT. As protein: CASSSGGLEAFF.

J is TRBJ1-5 and V is TRBV19; no clear D. The germline V and J ends were trimmed by 4 bases and 4 bases, with 17 bases remaining between them. Per germline, CDR1 LNHDA and CDR2 SQIVND (reference sequence). The CDR3 consists of 16 residues. The CDR3 nucleotides read TGTGCCAGTAGTACCGTGTCTGGCAGCGCGAATCAGCCCCAGCATTTT. This codes for CASSTVSGSANQPQHF. Drawing the rest from reference TRBV19 and TRBJ1-5, the complete variable domain is DGGITQSPKYLFRKEGQNVTLSCEQNLNHDAMYWYRQDPGQGLRLIYYSQIVNDFQKGDIAEGYSVSREKKESFPLTVTSAQKNPTAFYLCASSTVSGSANQPQHFGDGTRLSIL.

This chain connects TRBV19 to TRBJ2-7; 7 nucleotides match TRBD1. CDR3 length: 13 amino acids. Germline V CDR1 and CDR2: LNHDA, SQIVND (reference sequence). J was trimmed by 5 bases and V by 5 bases; bases with no gene match: 6. CDR3 sequence reads: CASSPWDSHEQYF. In DNA, the CDR3 is TGTGCCAGTAGTCCTTGGGACAGCCACGAGCAGTACTTC.